Listed here are 25 T cell receptor beta chains from one sample, sequenced in a study of immune evolution from preneoplasia to lung adenocarcinoma. TCRdb keeps only in-frame clones here, not all; method: immunoSEQ multiplex PCR. In the table there are 6,200 or so clones, roughly three quarters of which are singletons. Sample: FFPE minimally invasive lung adenocarcinoma tissue. These receptors originate from a person between 65 and 80 years old with lung adenocarcinoma.

The chain recombines TRBV30 with TRBJ2-5; maybe TRBD2 (5 bases). The CDR3 length is 14 residues. Germline V gene lookup returns CDR1 GTSNPN and CDR2 SVGIG (reference sequence). V dropped 4 bases and J dropped 7 bases, with 19 bases sitting between them. The CDR3 reads CAWTKDPSGGTQYF. The CDR3 DNA is TGTGCCTGGACCAAGGACCCGTCAGGAGGGACCCAGTACTTC.

This clone showed up just once. V is TRBV28 and J is TRBJ2-1, with 7 positions matching TRBD2. The V segment lost 4 bases and the J segment 0 bases; nucleotides outside the gene matches: 3. This CDR3 spans 15 amino acids. The germline V gene has CDR1 MDHEN and CDR2 SYDVKM. The CDR3, as DNA: TGTGCCAGCAGTTCACTAGCGTTCTCCTACAATGAGCAGTTCTTC. Residues: CASSSLAFSYNEQFF.

This clone was seen only a few times. V usage is TRBV6-5 and J usage is TRBJ2-1; a possible D gene is TRBD2 (5 bases). The CDR3 totals 15 residues. V lost 8 bases and J 2 bases, leaving 16 bases between the germline ends. Germline CDR1 is MNHEY and CDR2 is SVGAGI. Here the CDR3 DNA reads TGTGCCAGCCTACCAAGCGGAGAGACCTACAATGAGCAGTTCTTC. Its protein is CASLPSGETYNEQFF.

The rearrangement uses TRBV5-1 and TRBJ1-4; maybe TRBD1 (6 bases). Trimming took off 0 bases at V and 0 bases at J, with 9 bases between the two ends. The CDR3 loop spans 16 amino acids. The germline V gene encodes CDR1 SGHRS and CDR2 YFSETQ. Written as DNA, the CDR3 is TGCGCCAGCAGCTTGGGGACAGTTCCAACTAATGAAAAACTGTTTTTT. As protein: CASSLGTVPTNEKLFF.

V is TRBV6-5 and J is TRBJ1-2; the match to TRBD1 covers 9 bases. CDR1 is MNHEY, CDR2 SVGAGI, per germline. The CDR3 has 14 amino acids. With V trimmed by 7 bases and J by 5 bases, 8 bases remained unmatched. The CDR3 DNA sequence: TGTGCCAGCACTCAGGGACAGGGAGGGTATGGCTACACCTTC. This gives the protein CASTQGQGGYGYTF.

The CDR3 DNA is TGTGCCAGTAGATTGACAGGGGTGAATCAGCCCCAGCATTTT. Translation: CASRLTGVNQPQHF. The V call is TRBV19, the J call TRBJ1-5, with 8 bases identical to TRBD1. Trimming removed 6 bases from V and 4 bases from J; junction bases left unmatched: 5. The CDR3 has 14 amino acids. Looked up from germline, CDR1 is LNHDA and CDR2 is SQIVND (reference sequence).

This sequence joins TRBV29-1 and TRBJ1-1; a weak D match, TRBD1 (5 bases). V gave up 4 bases and J gave up 4 bases, with 10 bases separating them. The germline CDR1 and CDR2 sequences are SQVTM and ANQGSEA. There are 12 residues in the CDR3. CDR3 nucleotides: TGCAGCGTTGTAGAGGGGCCCACTGAAGCTTTCTTT. This sequence encodes CSVVEGPTEAFF.

CDR3 sequence: CSVEDRPLGTEAFF. CDR3 in DNA: TGCAGCGTTGAAGATCGTCCCCTGGGCACTGAAGCTTTCTTT. The V and J genes are TRBV29-1 and TRBJ1-1; D gene unclear. The CDR3 has 14 amino acids. Between the trimmed V and J ends, which lost 0 bases and 4 bases, there was a span of 12 bases. Germline V gene sequence: CDR1 SQVTM, CDR2 ANQGSEA. The full variable domain, its missing parts supplied by reference TRBV29-1 and TRBJ1-1, is SAVISQKPSRDICQRGTSLTIQCQVDSQVTMMFWYRQQPGQSLTLIATANQGSEATYESGFVIDKFPISRPNLTFSTLTVSNMSPEDSSIYLCSVEDRPLGTEAFFGQGTRLTVV.

CDR3 nucleotides: TGTGCCATCAGCGGGACTAGGACTAGCACAGATACGCAGTATTTT. Protein sequence: CAISGTRTSTDTQYF. V usage is TRBV10-3 and J usage is TRBJ2-3; 8 nucleotides agree with TRBD2. Trimming took 6 bases from V and 0 from J; bases not matched to a gene: 5. Per germline, CDR1 ENHRY and CDR2 SYGVKD. The CDR3 is 15 residues long.

This clone was seen only a few times. The chain employs TRBV27 and TRBJ2-7; D call uncertain. Deletions cut 3 bases from V and 1 base from J, with 7 bases between. This CDR3 spans 13 amino acids. In germline, CDR1 is MNHEY, CDR2 SMNVEV (reference sequence). The DNA of the CDR3 is TGTGCCAGCAGTTTCGGCCCGTCCTACGAGCAGTACTTC. Protein product: CASSFGPSYEQYF.

The chain uses TRBV15 and TRBJ2-6; 8 bases fit TRBD1. Germline CDR1 LNHNV, CDR2 YYDKDF (reference sequence). The CDR3 consists of 18 residues. V dropped 7 bases and J dropped 2; count of bases not matched to a gene: 13. The CDR3 region is CATTLAGQVTTGANVLTF. CDR3 DNA: TGTGCCACCACATTGGCGGGACAGGTCACAACTGGGGCCAACGTCCTGACTTTC. The full variable domain, with the rest looked up from reference TRBV15 and TRBJ2-6, is DAMVIQNPRYQVTQFGKPVTLSCSQTLNHNVMYWYQQKSSQAPKLLFHYYDKDFNNEADTPDNFQSRRPNTSFCFLDIRSPGLGDTAMYLCATTLAGQVTTGANVLTFGAGSRLTVL.

This clone was counted a single time. This chain joins TRBV5-6 and TRBJ2-1, with D unclear. CDR1 and CDR2 (germline): SGHDT, YYEEEE. Trimming stripped 3 bases from V and 8 bases from J, with 15 bases between. The length of the CDR3 is 14 residues. The CDR3 DNA sequence: TGTGCCAGCAGCTCCGGTGGGCCTCACGATGAGCAGTTCTTC. Translation: CASSSGGPHDEQFF.

The chain joins TRBV6-4 to TRBJ2-3, with D unresolved. The ends were cut back, 5 bases at V and 0 bases at J, with 15 bases in the middle. CDR3 length: 16 amino acids. Germline lookup yields CDR1 MRHNA and CDR2 SNTAGT. The CDR3, as DNA: TGTGCCAGCAGTTCTACGCCCGGAGCTAGCACAGATACGCAGTATTTT. Translating gives CASSSTPGASTDTQYF.

The V and J genes are TRBV7-9 and TRBJ1-4; 11 bases map to TRBD1. CDR1 is SEHNR and CDR2 is FQNEAQ in the germline V gene (reference sequence). V lost 4 bases and J lost 7; bases outside the gene matches: 2. CDR3 length: 14 amino acids. Here the CDR3 reads CASSSDRGREKLFF. CDR3 sequence (DNA): TGTGCCAGCAGCTCGGACAGGGGGCGTGAAAAACTGTTTTTT.

V gene TRBV5-1 combines with J gene TRBJ2-2; no firm D call. CDR3 size: 17 residues. The V and J ends lost 0 bases and 0 bases respectively, with 12 bases between them. Germline assignment: CDR1 SGHRS and CDR2 YFSETQ. The CDR3 loop reads CASSLASTVANTGELFF. The CDR3 DNA follows: TGCGCCAGCAGCTTGGCCTCCACAGTCGCGAACACCGGGGAGCTGTTTTTT.

The chain uses TRBV30 and TRBJ2-5; perhaps TRBD1 as D (5 bases). The CDR3 spans 12 residues. V dropped 6 bases and J dropped 4 bases, with 12 bases sitting between them. Germline V gene sequence: CDR1 GTSNPN, CDR2 SVGIG (reference sequence). The CDR3 loop is CACRVGIETQYF. The DNA of the CDR3 is TGTGCCTGCAGGGTAGGGATAGAGACCCAGTACTTC.

The chain is built from TRBV5-1 and TRBJ1-1; tentatively, D is TRBD1 (5 bases). Deletions cut 4 bases from V and 2 bases from J, with 12 bases between. The CDR3 consists of 14 residues. Per germline, CDR1 SGHRS and CDR2 YFSETQ. The chain's CDR3 is CASSLLGDNTEAFF. CDR3 nucleotide sequence: TGCGCCAGCAGCCTGTTAGGGGACAACACTGAAGCTTTCTTT.

V gene TRBV29-1 combines with J gene TRBJ1-4; D is perhaps TRBD1 (5 bases). This CDR3 has 11 residues. The V end lost 8 bases, the J end lost 7 bases, and 11 bases lay between the germline ends. Germline CDR1 is SQVTM and CDR2 is ANQGSEA. The CDR3 protein is CSIGRGEKLFF. For the CDR3, the DNA is TGCAGCATTGGTAGGGGTGAAAAACTGTTTTTT.

The rearrangement joins TRBV5-1 to TRBJ2-6; 7 bases agree with TRBD2. With V trimmed by 0 bases and J by 0 bases, 9 bases remained unmatched. The CDR3 consists of 19 residues. Germline V gene lookup returns CDR1 SGHRS and CDR2 YFSETQ. The CDR3 spells CASSLAGTLAVSGANVLTF. The CDR3 DNA reads TGCGCCAGCAGCTTGGCAGGGACGCTAGCGGTCTCTGGGGCCAACGTCCTGACTTTC.

This chain connects TRBV7-2 to TRBJ2-7; D possibly corresponds to TRBD2 (5 bases). Trimming stripped 0 bases from V and 6 bases from J, with 9 bases between. The CDR3 spans 13 residues. Germline V gene sequence: CDR1 SGHTA, CDR2 FQGNSA. This CDR3 reads CASSLAGVSEQYF. CDR3 DNA: TGTGCCAGCAGCTTAGCCGGGGTATCCGAGCAGTACTTC.

This chain's CDR3 is CASSSGQGYNSPLHF. CDR3 coding DNA: TGTGCCAGCAGCTCGGGACAGGGGTATAATTCACCCCTCCACTTT. The chain combines TRBV5-8 with TRBJ1-6; 10 positions agree with TRBD1. With 3 bases clipped from V and 4 bases from J, the junction kept 1 base outside the gene matches. This CDR3 comprises 15 residues. Germline-derived CDR1 and CDR2 are SGHTS and YDEGEE.

The rearrangement joins TRBV4-1 to TRBJ2-3, with TRBD1 matching 7 bases. CDR3 length: 18 amino acids. Germline CDR1 reads MGHRA; CDR2 reads YSYEKL. V lost 2 bases and J lost 2; bases outside the gene matches: 13. This CDR3 reads CASSQYLQGSSPTDTQYF. In DNA form, the CDR3 reads TGCGCCAGCAGCCAATACTTACAGGGGTCCTCCCCCACAGATACGCAGTATTTT.

J is TRBJ2-7 and V is TRBV7-8; D uncertain. CDR3 length equals 16 residues. The ends were cut back, 1 base at V and 6 bases at J, with 19 bases in the middle. Per germline, CDR1 SGHVS and CDR2 FQNEAQ. For the CDR3, the DNA is TGTGCCAGCAGCTTAGTCGGGCGGCTTAGTTTACCCGAGCAGTACTTC. Its protein is CASSLVGRLSLPEQYF.

The chain joins TRBV7-9 to TRBJ1-1; 7 nucleotides agree with TRBD1. Trimming cost V 7 bases and J 7 bases; bases outside gene matches: 6. The V gene's germline CDR1 is SEHNR and CDR2 FQNEAQ (reference sequence). The CDR3 spans 12 residues. The DNA for the CDR3 is TGTGCCAGCAACTCAGGGGGAAATGAAGCTTTCTTT. This codes for CASNSGGNEAFF.

The rearrangement uses TRBV7-8 and TRBJ1-5; 8 nucleotides match TRBD1. The CDR3 has 13 residues. The trim removed 6 bases at V and 7 bases at J, leaving 5 bases unmatched. CDR1 is SGHVS, CDR2 FQNEAQ, per germline. DNA of the CDR3: TGTGCCAGCAGGCTGGACAGGGCACAGCCCCAGCATTTT. Translating it yields CASRLDRAQPQHF.